This T cell receptor (beta chain) originates from a study of cytomegalovirus exposure and HLA in healthy donors. Overall study results and limits: A later analysis showed that HLA-associated TCR beta chains had undergone more clonal expansion than equally common others. A few of the chains that were CMV-associated were confirmed in vitro to be specific for CMV antigens.

The V gene lost 6 bases and the J gene lost 2 bases, with 8 bases spanning the gap. The CDR3 consists of 12 residues. Germline CDR1 reads MNHNS; CDR2 reads SASEGT. This clone was recorded a few times. Its antigen is not known. Vbeta (60) and Jbeta (13) primers were used in the PCR. TCRdb's copy holds only in-frame clones and misses some; the assay was immunoSEQ multiplex PCR. Of more than 80,000 clones listed, over 60% are singletons. The source of this sequence is a man aged 60 to 75 in good health and CMV-seronegative. This chain uses TRBV6-1 with TRBJ2-7, with D possibly TRBD2 on 5 matching bases. The material sequenced was PBMCs. As DNA, the CDR3 is TGTGCCAGCAGGGGAGCAGCCTACGAGCAGTACTTC. Translating it yields CASRGAAYEQYF.